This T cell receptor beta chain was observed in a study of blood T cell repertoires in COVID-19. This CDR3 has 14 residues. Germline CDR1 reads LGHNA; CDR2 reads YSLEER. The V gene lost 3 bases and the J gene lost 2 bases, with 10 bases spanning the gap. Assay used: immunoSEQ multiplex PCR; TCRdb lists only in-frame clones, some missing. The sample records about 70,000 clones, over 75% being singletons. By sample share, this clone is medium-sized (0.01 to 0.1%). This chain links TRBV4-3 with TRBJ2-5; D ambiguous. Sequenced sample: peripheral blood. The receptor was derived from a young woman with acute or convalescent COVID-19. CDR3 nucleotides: TGCGCCAGCAGCCACCACAACAGTCAAGAGACCCAGTACTTC. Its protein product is CASSHHNSQETQYF.